The T cell receptor beta chain described here comes from a study of T cell changes during pregnancy in multiple sclerosis. Only in-frame clones appear in the TCRdb table, and some are missing; sequencing was by immunoSEQ multiplex PCR. Of about 45,000 clones in the sample, about nine tenths were seen once. The germline CDR1 and CDR2 sequences are LNHDA and SQIVND (reference sequence). The CDR3 is 15 amino acids. V lost 3 bases and J 3 bases, leaving 14 bases between the germline ends. Sequencing used CD4+ T cells from peripheral blood mononuclear cells, obtained before pregnancy. The TCR originated in a female donor with multiple sclerosis, enrolled in a pregnancy study. The chain combines TRBV19 with TRBJ2-5; possible D gene TRBD2, 6 bases. The CDR3 nucleotides are TGTGCCAGTAGTATTGGAGGGAGAATTGAAGAGACCCAGTACTTC. Translating gives CASSIGGRIEETQYF.